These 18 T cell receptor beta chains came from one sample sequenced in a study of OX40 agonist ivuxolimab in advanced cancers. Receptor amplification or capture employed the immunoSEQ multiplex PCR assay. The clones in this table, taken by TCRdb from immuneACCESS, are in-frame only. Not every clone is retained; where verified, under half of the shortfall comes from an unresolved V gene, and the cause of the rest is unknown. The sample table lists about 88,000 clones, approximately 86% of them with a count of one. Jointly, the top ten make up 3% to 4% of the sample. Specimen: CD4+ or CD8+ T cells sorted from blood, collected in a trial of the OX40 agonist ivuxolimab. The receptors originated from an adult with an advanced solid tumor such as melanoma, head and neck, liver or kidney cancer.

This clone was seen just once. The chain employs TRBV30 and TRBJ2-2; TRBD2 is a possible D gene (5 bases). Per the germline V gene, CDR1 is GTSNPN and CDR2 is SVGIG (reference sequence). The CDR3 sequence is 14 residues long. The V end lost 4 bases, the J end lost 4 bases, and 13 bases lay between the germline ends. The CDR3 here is CAWNLASRTGELFF. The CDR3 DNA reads TGTGCCTGGAATTTGGCTAGCCGCACCGGGGAGCTGTTTTTT.

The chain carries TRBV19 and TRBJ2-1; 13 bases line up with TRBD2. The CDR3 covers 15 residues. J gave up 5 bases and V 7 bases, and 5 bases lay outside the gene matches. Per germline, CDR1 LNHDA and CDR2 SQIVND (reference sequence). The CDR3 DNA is TGTGCCAGTACCGCAACTAGCGGGAGGGACAATGAGCAGTTCTTC. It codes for CASTATSGRDNEQFF.

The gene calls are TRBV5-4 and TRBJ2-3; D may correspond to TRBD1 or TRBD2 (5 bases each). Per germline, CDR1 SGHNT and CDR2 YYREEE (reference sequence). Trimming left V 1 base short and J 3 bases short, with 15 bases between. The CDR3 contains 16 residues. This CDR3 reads CASSLMLGDGTDTQYF. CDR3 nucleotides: TGTGCCAGCAGCTTGATGTTGGGGGATGGGACAGATACGCAGTATTTT.

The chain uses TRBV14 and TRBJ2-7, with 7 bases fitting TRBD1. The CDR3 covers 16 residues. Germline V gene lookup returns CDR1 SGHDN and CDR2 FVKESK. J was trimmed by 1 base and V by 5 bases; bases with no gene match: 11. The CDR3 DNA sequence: TGTGCCAGCAGCAGAACCCCCGGGACAGTTTCCTACGAGCAGTACTTC. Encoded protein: CASSRTPGTVSYEQYF.

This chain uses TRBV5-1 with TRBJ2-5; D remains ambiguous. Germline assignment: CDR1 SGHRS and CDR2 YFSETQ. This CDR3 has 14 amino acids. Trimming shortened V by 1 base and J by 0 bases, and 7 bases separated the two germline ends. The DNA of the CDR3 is TGCGCCAGCAGCTTGTTGTTCCACCAAGAGACCCAGTACTTC. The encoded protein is CASSLLFHQETQYF.

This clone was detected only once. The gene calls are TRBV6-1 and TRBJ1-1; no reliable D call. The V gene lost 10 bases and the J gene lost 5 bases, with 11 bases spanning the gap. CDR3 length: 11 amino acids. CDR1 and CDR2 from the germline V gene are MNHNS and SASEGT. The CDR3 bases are TGTGCCAACATACATGGGACTGAAGCTTTCTTT. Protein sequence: CANIHGTEAFF.

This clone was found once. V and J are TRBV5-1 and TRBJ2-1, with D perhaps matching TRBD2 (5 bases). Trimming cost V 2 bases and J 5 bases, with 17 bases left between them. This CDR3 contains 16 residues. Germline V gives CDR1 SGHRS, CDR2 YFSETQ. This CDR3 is CASSFPRGRENNEQFF. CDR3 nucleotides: TGCGCCAGCAGCTTTCCCCGAGGGAGAGAGAACAATGAGCAGTTCTTC.

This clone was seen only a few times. In DNA, the CDR3 is TGTGCCAGCAGCTTAGCTGTGAGAGCCAACACTGAAGCTTTCTTT. Translated, it gives CASSLAVRANTEAFF. The V gene is TRBV7-2, the J gene TRBJ1-1, with D unresolved. Germline V gene data show CDR1 as SGHTA and CDR2 as FQGNSA. The CDR3 runs to 15 residues. The V gene lost 0 bases and the J gene lost 2 bases, with 10 bases spanning the gap.

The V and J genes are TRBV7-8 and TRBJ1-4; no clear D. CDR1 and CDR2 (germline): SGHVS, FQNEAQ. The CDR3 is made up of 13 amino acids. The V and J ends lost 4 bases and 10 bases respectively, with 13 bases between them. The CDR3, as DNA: TGTGCCAGCAGCTCGGAAGGACGGCGAAAACTGTTTTTT. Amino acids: CASSSEGRRKLFF.

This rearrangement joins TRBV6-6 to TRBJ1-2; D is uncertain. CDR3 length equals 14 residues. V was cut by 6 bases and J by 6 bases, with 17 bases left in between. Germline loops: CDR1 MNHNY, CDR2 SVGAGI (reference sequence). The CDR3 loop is CASSGGSTKDGYTF. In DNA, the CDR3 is TGTGCCAGCAGCGGCGGGTCTACCAAAGATGGCTACACCTTC.

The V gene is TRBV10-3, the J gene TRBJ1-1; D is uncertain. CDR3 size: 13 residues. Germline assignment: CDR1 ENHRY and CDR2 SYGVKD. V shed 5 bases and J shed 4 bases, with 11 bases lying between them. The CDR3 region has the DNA TGTGCCATCAGTAAGGAGGGAGGCACTGAAGCTTTCTTT. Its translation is CAISKEGGTEAFF.

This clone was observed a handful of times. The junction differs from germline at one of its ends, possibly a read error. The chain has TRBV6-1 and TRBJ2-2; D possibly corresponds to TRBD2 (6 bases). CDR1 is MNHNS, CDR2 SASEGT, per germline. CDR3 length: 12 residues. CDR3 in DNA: TGTGCCAGCAGTGAAGAATGGAGGGTGCAAACTTTT. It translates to CASSEEWRVQTF.

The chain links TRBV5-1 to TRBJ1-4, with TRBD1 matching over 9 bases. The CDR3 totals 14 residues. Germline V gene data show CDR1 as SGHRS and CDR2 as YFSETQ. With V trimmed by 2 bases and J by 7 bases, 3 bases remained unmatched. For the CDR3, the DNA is TGCGCCAGCAGCTTACAGGGGGCGGGTGAAAAACTGTTTTTT. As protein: CASSLQGAGEKLFF.

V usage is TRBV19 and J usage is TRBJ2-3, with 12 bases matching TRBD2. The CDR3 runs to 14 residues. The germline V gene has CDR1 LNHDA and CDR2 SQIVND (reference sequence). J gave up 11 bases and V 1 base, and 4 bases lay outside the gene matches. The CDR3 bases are TGTGCCAGTAGTATAGGGGGACTAGCGGGCTTGCAGTATTTT. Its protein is CASSIGGLAGLQYF.

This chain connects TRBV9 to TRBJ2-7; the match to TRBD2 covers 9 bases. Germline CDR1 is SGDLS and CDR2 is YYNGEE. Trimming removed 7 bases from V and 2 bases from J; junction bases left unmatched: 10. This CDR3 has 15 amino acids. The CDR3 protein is CASSASGTPPYEQYF. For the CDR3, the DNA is TGTGCCAGCTCGGCTAGCGGGACTCCACCCTACGAGCAGTACTTC. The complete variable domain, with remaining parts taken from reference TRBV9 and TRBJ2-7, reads DSGVTQTPKHLITATGQRVTLRCSPRSGDLSVYWYQQSLDQGLQFLIQYYNGEERAKGNILERFSAQQFPDLHSELNLSSLELGDSALYFCASSASGTPPYEQYFGPGTRLTVT.

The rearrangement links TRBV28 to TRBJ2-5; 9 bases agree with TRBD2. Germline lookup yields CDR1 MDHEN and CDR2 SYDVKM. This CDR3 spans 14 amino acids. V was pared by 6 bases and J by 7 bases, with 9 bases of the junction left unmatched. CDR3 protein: CASRLIAGAGTQYF. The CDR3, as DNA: TGTGCCAGCAGATTGATAGCGGGGGCGGGGACCCAGTACTTC.

This chain's CDR3 is CASSDGGPYEQYF. The CDR3 region has the DNA TGTGCCAGCAGCGACGGCGGTCCCTACGAGCAGTACTTC. V is TRBV7-2 and J is TRBJ2-7; D unresolved. The V end lost 5 bases, the J end lost 2 bases, and 10 bases lay between the germline ends. The CDR3 is 13 residues long. CDR1 is SGHTA, CDR2 FQGNSA, per germline.

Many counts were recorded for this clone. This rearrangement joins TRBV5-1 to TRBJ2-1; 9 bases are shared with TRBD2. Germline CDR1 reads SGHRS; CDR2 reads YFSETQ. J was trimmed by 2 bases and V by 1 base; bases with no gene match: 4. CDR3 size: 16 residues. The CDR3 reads CASSLRGRGAYNEQFF. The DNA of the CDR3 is TGCGCCAGCAGCTTGCGCGGGAGGGGGGCCTACAATGAGCAGTTCTTC.